This entry concerns a single TCR beta chain. This record belongs to a study of blood T cell repertoires in COVID-19. Libraries were prepared by immunoSEQ multiplex PCR; TCRdb keeps only in-frame clonotypes and omits some of them. The sample has around 620,000 clones; 90% are singletons. The CDR3 contains 14 residues. The germline V gene encodes CDR1 LGHDT and CDR2 YNNKEL (reference sequence). The ends were cut back, 0 bases at V and 10 bases at J, with 15 bases in the middle. Sequenced material: peripheral blood. The clonotype was recovered from a woman aged 18-35 years with acute or convalescent COVID-19. The chain links TRBV3-1 (or the pseudogene TRBV3-2) to TRBJ1-2; possible D gene TRBD1, 5 bases. This CDR3 is CASSQDPGPRAYTF. The CDR3 nucleotides are TGTGCCAGCAGCCAAGATCCAGGGCCCCGTGCCTACACCTTC.